The T cell receptor beta chain under discussion was sequenced for a study of blood T cells in healthy people across ages. Study outcomes and limitations: Versus aged donors, long-lived donors had higher diversity and more naive CD4+ cells. Roughly linear declines in TCR beta diversity per million T cells occurred with age.

Losses at the gene ends were 0 bases for V and 2 bases for J; bases not matched to a gene: 7. The CDR3 totals 17 residues. Germline V lookup: CDR1 SGHRS, CDR2 YFSETQ. Healthy Caucasian individuals from Russia aged roughly 6 to 100 served as donors. Total RNA extracted from each sample amounted to at least 6 micrograms. This clonotype is a singleton in its sample. Its specificity is not known. A second PCR of about 6 to 12 cycles used a sample-barcoded 5' primer and a J-beta primer mix. One entry per CDR3 protein results from TCRdb running MiXCR on the 5' RACE reads. Found here are about 570,000 distinct CDR3 sequences, approximately 30% of them singletons; the top ten hold less than 20%.

The TCR originated in a woman in her sixties or seventies in good health. The V call is TRBV5-1, the J call TRBJ1-1; 10 bases match TRBD1. The sequenced sample consisted of blood. CDR3 DNA: TGCGCCAGCAGCTTGGGACAGGGGGCCCACATCAACACTGAAGCTTTCTTT. Translating it yields CASSLGQGAHINTEAFF.